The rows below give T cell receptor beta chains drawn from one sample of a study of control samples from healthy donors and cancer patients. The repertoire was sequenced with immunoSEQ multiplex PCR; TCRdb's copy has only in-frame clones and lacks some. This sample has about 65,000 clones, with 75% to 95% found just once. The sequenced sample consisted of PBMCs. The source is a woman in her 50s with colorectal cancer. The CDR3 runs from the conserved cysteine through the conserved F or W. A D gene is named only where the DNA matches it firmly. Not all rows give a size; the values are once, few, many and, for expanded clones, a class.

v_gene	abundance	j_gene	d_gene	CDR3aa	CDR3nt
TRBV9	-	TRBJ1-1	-	CASSPSPFSGTEAFF	TGTGCCAGCAGCCCCTCCCCCTTCAGTGGTACTGAAGCTTTCTTT
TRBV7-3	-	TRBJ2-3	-	CASSLTPNTDTQYF	TGTGCCAGCAGCTTAACGCCAAACACAGATACGCAGTATTTT
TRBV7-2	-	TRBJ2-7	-	CASSLVSMSYEQYF	TGTGCCAGCAGCTTAGTTAGTATGTCCTACGAGCAGTACTTC
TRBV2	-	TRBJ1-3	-	CASSEGGRAGNTIYF	TGTGCCAGCAGTGAAGGGGGCAGGGCTGGAAACACCATATATTTT
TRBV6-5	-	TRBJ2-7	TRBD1	CASRSQGADEQYF	TGTGCCAGCAGGAGTCAGGGGGCTGATGAGCAGTACTTC
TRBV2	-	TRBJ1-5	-	CASKFNRVQPQHF	TGTGCCAGCAAGTTCAATAGAGTTCAGCCCCAGCATTTT
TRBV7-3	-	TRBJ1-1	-	CASSTGPGTEAFF	TGTGCCAGCAGCACGGGCCCTGGGACTGAAGCTTTCTTT
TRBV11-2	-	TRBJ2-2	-	CASSLDTGELFF	TGTGCCAGCAGCTTAGACACCGGGGAGCTGTTTTTT
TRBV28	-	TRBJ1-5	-	CASSDNQPQHF	TGTGCCAGCAGCGACAATCAGCCCCAGCATTTT
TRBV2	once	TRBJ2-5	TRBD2	CASRRERDYQQETQYF	TGTGCCAGCAGGAGGGAAAGGGACTACCAACAAGAGACCCAGTACTTC
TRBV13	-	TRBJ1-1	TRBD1	CASSFSRQGEAFF	TGTGCCAGCAGTTTCTCCCGACAGGGTGAAGCTTTCTTT
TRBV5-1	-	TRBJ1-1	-	CASSLEGTGTEAFF	TGCGCCAGCAGCTTGGAGGGGACGGGCACTGAAGCTTTCTTT
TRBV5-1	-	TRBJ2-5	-	CASSLGGEAPQETQYF	TGCGCCAGCAGCTTGGGGGGGGAGGCCCCCCAAGAGACCCAGTACTTC
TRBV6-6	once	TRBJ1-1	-	CASSYSIGGSTEAFF	TGTGCCAGCAGTTACTCGATAGGGGGAAGCACTGAAGCTTTCTTT